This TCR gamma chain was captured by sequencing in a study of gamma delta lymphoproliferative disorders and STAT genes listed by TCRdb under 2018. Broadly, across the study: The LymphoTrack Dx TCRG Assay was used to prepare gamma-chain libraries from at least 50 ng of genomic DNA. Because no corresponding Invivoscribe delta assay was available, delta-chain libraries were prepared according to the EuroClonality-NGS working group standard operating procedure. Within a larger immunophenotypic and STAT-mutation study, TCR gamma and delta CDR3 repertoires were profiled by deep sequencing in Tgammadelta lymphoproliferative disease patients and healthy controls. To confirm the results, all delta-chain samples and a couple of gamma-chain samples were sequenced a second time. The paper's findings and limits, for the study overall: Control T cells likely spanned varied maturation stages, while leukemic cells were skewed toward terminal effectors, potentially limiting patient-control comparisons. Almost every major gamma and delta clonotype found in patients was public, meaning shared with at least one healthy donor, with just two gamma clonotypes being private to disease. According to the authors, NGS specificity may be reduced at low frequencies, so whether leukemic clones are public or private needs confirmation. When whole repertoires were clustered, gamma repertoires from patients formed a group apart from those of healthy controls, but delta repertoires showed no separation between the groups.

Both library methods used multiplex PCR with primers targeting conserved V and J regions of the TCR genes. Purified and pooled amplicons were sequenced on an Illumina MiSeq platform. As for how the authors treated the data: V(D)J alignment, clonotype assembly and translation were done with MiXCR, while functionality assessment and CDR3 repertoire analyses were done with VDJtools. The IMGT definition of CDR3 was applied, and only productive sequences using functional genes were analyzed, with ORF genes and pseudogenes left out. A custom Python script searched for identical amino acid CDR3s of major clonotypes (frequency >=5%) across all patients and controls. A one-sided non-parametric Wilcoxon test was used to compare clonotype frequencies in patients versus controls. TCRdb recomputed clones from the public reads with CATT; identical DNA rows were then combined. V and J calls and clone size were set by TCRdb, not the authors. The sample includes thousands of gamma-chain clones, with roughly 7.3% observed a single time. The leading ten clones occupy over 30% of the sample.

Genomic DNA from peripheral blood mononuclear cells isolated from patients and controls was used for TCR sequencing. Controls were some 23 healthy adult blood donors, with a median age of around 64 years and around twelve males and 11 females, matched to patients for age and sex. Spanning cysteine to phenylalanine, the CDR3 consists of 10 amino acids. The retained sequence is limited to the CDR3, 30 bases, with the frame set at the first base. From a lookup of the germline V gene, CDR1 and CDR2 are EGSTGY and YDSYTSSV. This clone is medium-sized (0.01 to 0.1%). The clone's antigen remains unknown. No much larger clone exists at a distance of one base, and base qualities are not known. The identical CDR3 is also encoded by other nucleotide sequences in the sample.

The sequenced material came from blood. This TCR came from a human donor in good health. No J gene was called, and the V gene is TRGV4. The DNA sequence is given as TGTGCCACCTGGGATGGGCCGTCTCTCTTT. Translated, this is CATWDGPSLF.